The 12 T cell receptor beta chains given below trace back to one sample, sequenced in a study of Ad26.COV2.S vaccination and SARS-CoV-2 variants. Generated by immunoSEQ multiplex PCR, the TCRdb table keeps only in-frame clones and is missing some. The table lists just over 350,000 clones, 70% to 90% of them singletons. Documented treatment: about 20 received Ad26.COV2.S at low or high dose, single or two shots; five or six received placebo; per-sample allocation not given. On day 63 after the first injection, vaccine and placebo recipients gave samples. The input for sequencing was peripheral blood, taken in a trial of Ad26.COV2.S vaccine versus placebo. These receptors were taken from a person between 18 and 60 years old who received the Ad26.COV2.S COVID-19 vaccine or a placebo.

V and J are TRBV2 and TRBJ2-1; D might be TRBD1 (6 bases). V was clipped by 4 bases and J by 7 bases, with 8 bases between them. Looked up from germline, CDR1 is SNHLY and CDR2 is FYNNEI. The CDR3 totals 12 residues. The CDR3 DNA reads as TGTGCCAGCAGTGTAAGGGGGAATGAGCAGTTCTTC. This translates into CASSVRGNEQFF.

This clone was detected once. This rearrangement joins TRBV13 to TRBJ2-3, with D tentatively TRBD2 (6 bases). This CDR3 is built from 15 residues. CDR1 and CDR2 from the germline V gene are PRHDT and FYEKMQ (reference sequence). The V end lost 3 bases, the J end lost 2 bases, and 12 bases lay between the germline ends. CDR3 sequence reads: CASSFDGSYTDTQYF. The CDR3 nucleotides are TGTGCCAGCAGCTTTGACGGGAGCTACACAGATACGCAGTATTTT.

V usage is TRBV12-5 and J usage is TRBJ2-6; D gene uncertain. The CDR3 runs to 18 residues. Per germline, CDR1 LGHNT and CDR2 FRNRAP. V was clipped by 0 bases and J by 1 base, with 13 bases between them. CDR3 in DNA: TGTGCTAGTGGTTTGGTAGTCAGATTATCTTCTGGGGCCAACGTCCTGACTTTC. It codes for CASGLVVRLSSGANVLTF.

This chain uses TRBV13 with TRBJ1-2; D unclear. Per germline, CDR1 PRHDT and CDR2 FYEKMQ (reference sequence). This CDR3 has 16 residues. V dropped 4 bases and J dropped 1 base, with 16 bases sitting between them. For the CDR3, the DNA is TGTGCCAGCAGCTGGACGGAGCACCTTTATAACTATGGCTACACCTTC. Its protein is CASSWTEHLYNYGYTF. Drawing the rest from reference TRBV13 and TRBJ1-2, the complete variable domain is AAGVIQSPRHLIKEKRETATLKCYPIPRHDTVYWYQQGPGQDPQFLISFYEKMQSDKGSIPDRFSAQQFSDYHSELNMSSLELGDSALYFCASSWTEHLYNYGYTFGSGTRLTVV.

The V and J genes are TRBV6-5 and TRBJ2-4; D is uncertain. Germline CDR1 reads MNHEY; CDR2 reads SVGAGI. The CDR3 extends over 15 amino acids. V lost 0 bases and J 3 bases, leaving 9 bases between the germline ends. For the CDR3, the DNA is TGTGCCAGCAGTTACTCGATAGGTGGCAAAAACATTCAGTACTTC. Amino acids: CASSYSIGGKNIQYF.

This chain uses TRBV5-5 with TRBJ1-1, with D perhaps TRBD1 (5 bases). Trimming took off 2 bases at V and 1 base at J, with 9 bases between the two ends. CDR3 length: 14 residues. Germline V gene sequence: CDR1 SGHKS, CDR2 YYEKEE (reference sequence). The CDR3 region is CASSFGGANTEAFF. The DNA of the CDR3 is TGTGCCAGCAGCTTTGGAGGGGCGAACACTGAAGCTTTCTTT.

This clone was observed once. V and J are TRBV11-2 and TRBJ2-7; a weak D match, TRBD1 (6 bases). The V gene lost 2 bases and the J gene lost 3 bases, with 8 bases spanning the gap. The CDR3 is made up of 13 amino acids. Germline V lookup: CDR1 SGHAT, CDR2 FQNNGV. CDR3 residues: CASSLMDSYEQYF. The DNA for the CDR3 is TGTGCCAGCAGCTTAATGGACAGCTACGAGCAGTACTTC.

The rearrangement uses TRBV7-2 and TRBJ1-1; a weak D match, TRBD1 (5 bases). Trimming cost V 4 bases and J 0 bases, with 15 bases left between them. The CDR3 is 16 amino acids. Germline V gene lookup returns CDR1 SGHTA and CDR2 FQGNSA. CDR3 in amino acids: CASSSRKLDMNTEAFF. CDR3 sequence (DNA): TGTGCCAGCAGCTCCCGAAAGTTGGACATGAACACTGAAGCTTTCTTT. The whole variable domain, remainder taken from reference TRBV7-2 and TRBJ1-1, is GAGVSQSPSNKVTEKGKDVELRCDPISGHTALYWYRQSLGQGLEFLIYFQGNSAPDKSGLPSDRFSAERTGGSVSTLTIQRTQQEDSAVYLCASSSRKLDMNTEAFFGQGTRLTVV.

The chain recombines TRBV6-5 with TRBJ1-1; 12 nucleotides align to TRBD1. The end of the DNA is better explained by TRBJ2-7, so the J call may be wrong. Germline lookup yields CDR1 MNHEY and CDR2 SVGAGI. The CDR3 consists of 13 residues. DNA for the CDR3: TGTGCCAGCCCGGGACAGGGGGCTTACGAGCAGTACTTC. This encodes CASPGQGAYEQYF.

This chain connects TRBV5-1 to TRBJ2-7; 9 bases match TRBD2. The CDR3 runs 15 residues. J gave up 7 bases and V 0 bases, and 8 bases lay outside the gene matches. The germline V gene has CDR1 SGHRS and CDR2 YFSETQ. The CDR3 DNA reads TGCGCCAGCAGCTTGGGCCTAGCGGGGCCGGGGGAGCAGTACTTC. This gives the protein CASSLGLAGPGEQYF.

The V call is TRBV14, the J call TRBJ1-2, with a weak D call TRBD1 (6 bases). This CDR3 has 16 residues. Trimming took off 3 bases at V and 3 bases at J, with 17 bases between the two ends. The germline V gene encodes CDR1 SGHDN and CDR2 FVKESK. The CDR3 here is CASSQGPGQRDYGYTF. The CDR3 region has the DNA TGTGCCAGCAGCCAGGGACCGGGACAAAGGGACTATGGCTACACCTTC. The entire variable domain, with the rest obtained from reference TRBV14 and TRBJ1-2, is as follows: EAGVTQFPSHSVIEKGQTVTLRCDPISGHDNLYWYRRVMGKEIKFLLHFVKESKQDESGMPNNRFLAERTGGTYSTLKVQPAELEDSGVYFCASSQGPGQRDYGYTFGSGTRLTVV.

This rearrangement joins TRBV20-1 to TRBJ2-1; D is perhaps TRBD1 or TRBD2 (5 bases each). Germline V CDR1 and CDR2: DFQATT, SNEGSKA (reference sequence). Trimming shortened V by 3 bases and J by 3 bases, and 9 bases separated the two germline ends. The CDR3 contains 13 residues. The CDR3 is CSASDGGYNEQFF. The CDR3 nucleotides read TGCAGTGCTAGTGATGGGGGCTACAATGAGCAGTTCTTC.